This entry features one TCR beta chain sequence. This sample is part of a study of blood T cell repertoires in COVID-19. Background on the study: Material from acute and convalescent COVID-19 was sourced from the United States, Italy and Spain.

The method was immunoSEQ multiplex PCR; TCRdb's version includes in-frame clones alone and lacks a portion of them. The sample contains roughly 230,000 clones, 88% of which appear only once. This clonotype was sampled from a human donor in a cohort sampled during active COVID-19. Material: peripheral blood.

The CDR3 spells CASTGDRGNQPQHF. The DNA of the CDR3 is TGTGCCAGCACCGGTGACAGGGGAAATCAGCCCCAGCATTTT. The chain employs TRBV6-5 and TRBJ1-5; 8 nucleotides agree with TRBD1. Germline V lookup: CDR1 MNHEY, CDR2 SVGAGI. The ends lost 7 bases at V and 4 bases at J; junction bases unmatched: 6. The CDR3 loop spans 14 amino acids.